The entry below describes one T cell receptor (beta chain). Measured with immunoSEQ multiplex PCR; TCRdb has only the in-frame clones, and not every one. The sample contains 60,000 to 65,000 clones, 90% of which appear only once. This entry belongs to a study of T cell changes during pregnancy in multiple sclerosis. This TCR was sampled from a female donor in good health, enrolled as a control in a pregnancy study. Material: peripheral blood, obtained in the second trimester of pregnancy.

The CDR3 reads CASSLEGSGNEQYF. The DNA of the CDR3 is TGTGCCAGCAGCTTGGAGGGGTCAGGGAACGAGCAGTACTTC. The gene calls are TRBV5-4 and TRBJ2-7; D is possibly TRBD1 (5 bases). Trimming took off 0 bases at V and 5 bases at J, with 12 bases between the two ends. CDR3 length: 14 amino acids. Germline lookup yields CDR1 SGHNT and CDR2 YYREEE (reference sequence).